Detailed here is one TCR beta chain. Other nucleotide sequences from this sample produce the same CDR3. The data stem from a study of blood T cell repertoires in COVID-19. Turning to the study itself: Both acute and convalescent COVID-19 samples were obtained from the United States, Italy and Spain. Sample material is recorded as cDNA or gDNA derived from T cells, B-cell-depleted T cells, or PBMCs.

In the original processing: How many nucleated cells were present was estimated from reference gene primer amplification. The repertoire was sequenced with immunoSEQ multiplex PCR; TCRdb's copy has only in-frame clones and lacks some. For V, J and clone size, that table is used; D and trimming come from the DNA. The table includes about 99,000 clones, just under 85% detected once. This TCR was recovered from a woman aged 80 or over with active or convalescent COVID-19. Input material: peripheral blood.

The DNA of the CDR3 is TGTGCCAGCAGCCTTAGCGGGGGTGGAACTGAAGCTTTCTTT. Residues: CASSLSGGGTEAFF. This rearrangement joins TRBV7-3 to TRBJ1-1; perhaps TRBD1 as D (5 bases). This CDR3 is built from 14 residues. Germline V gene lookup returns CDR1 SGHTA and CDR2 FQGTGA. The V and J ends lost 5 bases and 5 bases respectively, with 15 bases between them.